Each of the 25 T cell receptor beta chains below was sequenced from the same sample in a study of tumor and adjacent non-tumor tissue in lung cancer. TCRbeta libraries were built with three rounds of nested PCR, modified from ARM-PCR. TCRdb processed the multiplex PCR reads anew with MiXCR; each CDR3 protein has one entry. The table shows more than 35,000 distinct CDR3 sequences, with 60% to 65% occurring only once. No cell sorting was done before RNA was extracted from the tissue. Distant lung tissue was collected more than 3 cm away from the tumor edge. Sample: distant non-tumor lung tissue. These receptors originate from a woman between 40 and 50 years old with non-small cell lung cancer.

J is TRBJ1-1 and V is TRBV6-1; D gene uncertain. Germline-derived CDR1 and CDR2 are MNHNS and SASEGT. With 6 bases removed from V and 6 bases from J, the gap between germline ends came to 17 bases. This CDR3 is built from 14 residues. The CDR3 sequence is CASRLREGFAEAFF. Written as DNA, the CDR3 is TGTGCCAGCAGGCTTCGGGAGGGTTTCGCTGAAGCTTTCTTT.

At least ten counts were recorded for this clonotype. The genes are TRBV14 and TRBJ2-1; 14 bases align to TRBD2. V lost 0 bases and J lost 9; bases outside the gene matches: 1. In germline, CDR1 is SGHDN, CDR2 FVKESK. CDR3 length equals 15 residues. CDR3 residues: CASSQDGTSGGEQFF. The CDR3 DNA is TGTGCCAGCAGCCAAGACGGGACTAGCGGGGGTGAGCAGTTCTTC.

Notes on this clonotype: One base away lies a much larger clone, so this may be a sequencing read error. Here the CDR3 omits its conserved ending phenylalanine or tryptophan, so a read error is the likely source. J is TRBJ2-2 and V is TRBV28; the match to TRBD1 covers 7 bases. The CDR3 spans 15 residues. Germline values: CDR1 MDHEN, CDR2 SYDVKM. V lost 5 bases and J lost 4; bases outside the gene matches: 7. The CDR3 nucleotides read TGTGCCAGCAGTCGACAGGGACATAGCACCGGGGAGCTGTTTATT. Translation gives CASSRQGHSTGELFI.

The rearrangement links TRBV29-1 to TRBJ2-5; no firm D call. CDR1 is SQVTM, CDR2 ANQGSEA, per germline. The CDR3 has 13 residues. V was shortened by 0 bases and J by 5 bases, with 10 bases between the two germline ends. DNA for the CDR3: TGCAGCGTTGAAGACTGGCAGCATGAGACCCAGTACTTC. This gives the protein CSVEDWQHETQYF. The entire variable domain, with the rest obtained from reference TRBV29-1 and TRBJ2-5, is as follows: SAVISQKPSRDICQRGTSLTIQCQVDSQVTMMFWYRQQPGQSLTLIATANQGSEATYESGFVIDKFPISRPNLTFSTLTVSNMSPEDSSIYLCSVEDWQHETQYFGPGTRLLVL.

This clonotype is deemed medium-sized (0.01 to 0.1%). This chain's CDR3 is CASSFPRGGFENEQYF. DNA for the CDR3: TGTGCCAGCAGCTTCCCGCGGGGGGGCTTTGAGAACGAGCAGTACTTC. The chain uses TRBV11-2 and TRBJ2-7, with TRBD2 matching over 9 bases. J lost 5 bases, V lost 3 bases, and 11 bases had no gene match. Per the germline V gene, CDR1 is SGHAT and CDR2 is FQNNGV. The CDR3 runs 16 residues.

This clonotype was seen a handful of times. A much larger clone sits a single nucleotide away, making a read error possible. This rearrangement joins TRBV24-1 to TRBJ2-7, with D perhaps TRBD1 (6 bases). The CDR3 has 14 residues. CDR1 and CDR2 from the germline V gene are KGHDR and SFDVKD. The ends were cut back, 3 bases at V and 9 bases at J, with 17 bases in the middle. CDR3 sequence (DNA): TGTGCCACCAGTGATACCGGGACAAGGGAGTTGCAGTACTTC. It encodes CATSDTGTRELQYF.

This clonotype was seen at least ten times. This chain connects TRBV20-1 to TRBJ1-5; TRBD1 matches 9 bases. CDR1 DFQATT and CDR2 SNEGSKA come from the germline V gene (reference sequence). The ends lost 5 bases at V and 0 bases at J; junction bases unmatched: 8. The CDR3 extends over 16 amino acids. The CDR3 DNA is TGCAGTGCTCGGGACAGGGTTGGGGGTAGCAATCAGCCCCAGCATTTT. This encodes CSARDRVGGSNQPQHF.

This clonotype came up many times. J is TRBJ2-2 and V is TRBV30; no definite D call. Looked up from germline, CDR1 is GTSNPN and CDR2 is SVGIG (reference sequence). The V gene lost 0 bases and the J gene lost 6 bases, with 8 bases spanning the gap. The CDR3 has 13 residues. CDR3: CAWSVFGAGELFF. The CDR3 DNA is TGTGCCTGGAGTGTTTTTGGGGCCGGGGAGCTGTTTTTT.

The chain uses TRBV28 and TRBJ2-3; 10 nucleotides line up with TRBD2. Germline V CDR1 and CDR2: MDHEN, SYDVKM. V shed 4 bases, J shed 1 base, and the junction held 14 bases outside the gene matches. The CDR3 covers 19 residues. The CDR3 loop is CASSSIAGGGYTRTDTQYF. The CDR3 DNA follows: TGTGCCAGCAGTTCTATAGCGGGGGGCGGTTACACTCGCACAGATACGCAGTATTTT.

Turning to this clonotype: Mismatch with germline at one junction end may stem from a read error. The chain uses TRBV11-2 and TRBJ2-3; 7 nucleotides line up with TRBD1. The CDR3 has 15 amino acids. CDR1 SGHAT and CDR2 FQNNGV come from the germline V gene. The CDR3 loop reads CASSSTGVHPDTQQF. CDR3 nucleotides: TGTGCCAGCAGCTCAACAGGGGTACACCCAGATACGCAGCAATTT.

Worth noting for this clonotype: A much larger clone lies a single base off, so this may be a read error. The genes are TRBV7-8 and TRBJ2-7, with D maybe TRBD1 (5 bases). The V end lost 1 base, the J end lost 3 bases, and 10 bases lay between the germline ends. The CDR3 contains 14 residues. CDR1 is SGHVS and CDR2 is FQNEAQ in the germline V gene. Here the CDR3 reads CASSLVQGHYEQYF. The CDR3 coding sequence is TGTGCCAGCAGCTTAGTCCAGGGTCACTACGAGCAGTACTTC.

This clonotype was detected many times. The junction departs from germline at one end; a sequencing error may be responsible. The chain carries TRBV14 and TRBJ2-1; 9 nucleotides match TRBD1. This CDR3 is built from 14 residues. Germline V gene data show CDR1 as SGHDN and CDR2 as FVKESK. CDR3 residues: CASSQIGTGNEQLF. The DNA of the CDR3 is TGTGCCAGCAGCCAAATTGGGACAGGGAATGAGCAGCTCTTC. Complete variable domain (other parts from reference TRBV14 and TRBJ2-1): EAGVTQFPSHSVIEKGQTVTLRCDPISGHDNLYWYRRVMGKEIKFLLHFVKESKQDESGMPNNRFLAERTGGTYSTLKVQPAELEDSGVYFCASSQIGTGNEQLFGPGTRLTVL.

In its sample, this clonotype was seen many times. The chain carries TRBV7-8 and TRBJ1-5, with a weak D call TRBD1 (6 bases). Trimming cost V 1 base and J 9 bases, with 13 bases left between them. The CDR3 runs to 14 residues. CDR1 and CDR2 from the germline V gene are SGHVS and FQNEAQ. The CDR3 reads CASSLGGAEGPQHF. CDR3 sequence (DNA): TGTGCCAGCAGCTTAGGGGGGGCAGAGGGGCCCCAGCATTTT.

Worth noting for this clonotype: The junction and the germline gene differ at one end; a read error may be behind it. This sequence joins TRBV5-1 and TRBJ1-1; D remains unclear. CDR1 and CDR2 (germline): SGHRS, YFSETQ. The CDR3 spans 15 residues. CDR3 nucleotides: TGCGCCAGCTGCTTGGGATCGTATCCTCGCACTGAAGCTTTCTTT. Translation: CASCLGSYPRTEAFF.

This clonotype was observed at least ten times. The rearrangement links TRBV6-1 to TRBJ1-1, with D hard to call. Per the germline V gene, CDR1 is MNHNS and CDR2 is SASEGT. V was clipped by 5 bases and J by 10 bases, with 14 bases between them. The CDR3 length is 12 residues. CDR3 nucleotide sequence: TGTGCCAGCAGTCGACTCCCCGGCGGAGCTTTCTTT. This encodes CASSRLPGGAFF.

A remark on this clonotype: Since no conserved phenylalanine or tryptophan closes the CDR3, a read error is the likely cause. The V gene is TRBV4-2, the J gene TRBJ2-7; no reliable D call. CDR3 length: 15 amino acids. Trimming left V 3 bases short and J 3 bases short, with 15 bases between. The germline V gene has CDR1 LGHNA and CDR2 YNFKEQ. CDR3 sequence reads: CASSQFLAEGYEQYS. The CDR3, as DNA: TGTGCCAGCAGCCAGTTTCTCGCTGAAGGCTACGAGCAGTACTCC.

This sequence joins TRBV5-1 and TRBJ2-1; 8 bases line up with TRBD2. Germline-derived CDR1 and CDR2 are SGHRS and YFSETQ. The CDR3 length is 15 residues. V shed 4 bases, J shed 5 bases, and the junction held 8 bases outside the gene matches. In nucleotides, the CDR3 is TGCGCCAGCAGCACAGCCGGGACTAGAAACAATGAGCAGTTCTTC. Encoded protein: CASSTAGTRNNEQFF.

This clonotype came up many times. The CDR3 protein is CASSGRVEAFF. The CDR3 DNA sequence: TGCGCCAGCAGTGGGCGGGTTGAAGCTTTCTTT. V is TRBV10-2 and J is TRBJ1-1, with D hard to call. Germline V CDR1 and CDR2: WSHSY, SAAADI. Trimming cost V 4 bases and J 7 bases, with 7 bases left between them. This CDR3 comprises 11 residues.

This clonotype was detected only once. A read error is likely, as this CDR3 ends without the conserved phenylalanine or tryptophan. The rearrangement links TRBV11-2 to TRBJ2-6, with D possibly TRBD1 on 5 matching bases. There are 16 residues in the CDR3. Germline V gives CDR1 SGHAT, CDR2 FQNNGV. DNA for the CDR3: TGTACCAGCAGCTGGTCAGACCTCTCTGGGGCCAAGGTCCTGACTATC. Amino acid sequence: CTSSWSDLSGAKVLTI.

About this clonotype itself: The germline gene is not matched at one end of the junction; a read error may be the cause. The chain links TRBV28 to TRBJ1-1, with 9 bases identical to TRBD1. The germline CDR1 and CDR2 sequences are MDHEN and SYDVKM. The CDR3 extends over 17 amino acids. The CDR3 bases are TGTGCCAGCAGCCCCCTACAGGGGGCAATGGGGAACAGTGAAGCTTTCTTT. Amino acid sequence: CASSPLQGAMGNSEAFF.

V is TRBV12-3 or TRBV12-4 and J is TRBJ2-7, with 10 bases that match TRBD1. J lost 4 bases, V lost 4 bases, and 31 bases had no gene match. This CDR3 is built from 23 residues. The CDR3 here is CASSSGQGWNIPEKSNERYEQYF. The CDR3 nucleotides are TGTGCCAGCAGTTCGGGACAGGGGTGGAATATACCCGAAAAATCAAACGAGCGATACGAGCAGTACTTC.

A note on this clonotype: A read error may produce the germline difference seen at one junction end. The chain has TRBV6-5 and TRBJ2-2; possibly TRBD2 for D (5 bases). Per germline, CDR1 MNHEY and CDR2 SVGAGI. The CDR3 spans 14 residues. CDR3 sequence: CASKFRRNTGELFF. For the CDR3, the DNA is TGTGCCAGCAAATTCAGGAGGAACACCGGAGAGCTGTTTTTT.

Of note for this clonotype: A read error may account for a junction end that differs from germline. This chain joins TRBV10-3 and TRBJ2-1; weak D call: TRBD2 (6 bases). The germline V gene has CDR1 ENHRY and CDR2 SYGVKD. The CDR3 length is 15 residues. The DNA for the CDR3 is TGTGCCATCTCTTCCGCTAGCGTTAGTTACAATGAGAAGTTCTTC. It is translated as CAISSASVSYNEKFF.

This clonotype was seen repeatedly, ten times or more. The genes are TRBV4-1 and TRBJ2-5; D not resolved. The CDR3 has 15 residues. Looked up from germline, CDR1 is MGHRA and CDR2 is YSYEKL. The ends were cut back, 5 bases at V and 1 base at J, with 14 bases in the middle. CDR3 nucleotide sequence: TGCGCCAGCAGCATATCCTCGACGTTCCAAGAGACCCAGTACTTC. Translation gives CASSISSTFQETQYF.

Of note for this clonotype: At one end the junction does not follow the germline gene, possibly because of a read error. The rearrangement joins TRBV7-9 to TRBJ2-1; 9 bases map to TRBD2. Germline assignment: CDR1 SEHNR and CDR2 FQNEAQ (reference sequence). The CDR3 spans 16 residues. The CDR3 nucleotides are TGTGCCAGCGGCTTTCAGACTAGCGGTCCCTACAATGAGCAGTTCTTC. Its translation: CASGFQTSGPYNEQFF. Full variable domain (missing parts from reference TRBV7-9 and TRBJ2-1): DTGVSQNPRHKITKRGQNVTFRCDPISEHNRLYWYRQTLGQGPEFLTYFQNEAQLEKSRLLSDRFSAERPKGSFSTLEIQRTEQGDSAMYLCASGFQTSGPYNEQFFGPGTRLTVL.